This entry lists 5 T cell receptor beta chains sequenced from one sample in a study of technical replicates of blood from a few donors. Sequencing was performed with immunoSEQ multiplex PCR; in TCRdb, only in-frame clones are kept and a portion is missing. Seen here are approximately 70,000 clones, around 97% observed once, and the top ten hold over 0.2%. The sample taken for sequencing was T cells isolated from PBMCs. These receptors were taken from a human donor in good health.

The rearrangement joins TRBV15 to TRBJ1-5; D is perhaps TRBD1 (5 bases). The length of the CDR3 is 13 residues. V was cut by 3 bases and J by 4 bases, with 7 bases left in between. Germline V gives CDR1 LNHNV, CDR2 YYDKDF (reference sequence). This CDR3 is CATSRGGNQPQHF. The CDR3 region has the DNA TGTGCCACCAGCAGGGGGGGGAATCAGCCCCAGCATTTT.

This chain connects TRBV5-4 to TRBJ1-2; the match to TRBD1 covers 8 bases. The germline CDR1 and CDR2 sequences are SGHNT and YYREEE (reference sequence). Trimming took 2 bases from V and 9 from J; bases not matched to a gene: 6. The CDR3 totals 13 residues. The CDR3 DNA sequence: TGTGCCAGCAGCTTACCAGGGGGCGATCGCTACACCTTC. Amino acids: CASSLPGGDRYTF.

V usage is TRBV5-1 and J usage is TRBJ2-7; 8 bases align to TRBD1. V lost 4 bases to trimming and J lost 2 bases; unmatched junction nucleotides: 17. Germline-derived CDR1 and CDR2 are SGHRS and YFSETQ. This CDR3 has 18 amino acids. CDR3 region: CASSGTGGRSGAPYEQYF. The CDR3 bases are TGCGCCAGCAGCGGGACAGGAGGACGGAGCGGAGCTCCCTACGAGCAGTACTTC.

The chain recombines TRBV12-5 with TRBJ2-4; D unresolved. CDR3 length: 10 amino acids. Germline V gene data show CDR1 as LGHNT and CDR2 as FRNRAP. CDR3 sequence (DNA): TGTGTGCTAGTACCTCTTTTCTCGTACTTC. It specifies CVLVPLFSYF.

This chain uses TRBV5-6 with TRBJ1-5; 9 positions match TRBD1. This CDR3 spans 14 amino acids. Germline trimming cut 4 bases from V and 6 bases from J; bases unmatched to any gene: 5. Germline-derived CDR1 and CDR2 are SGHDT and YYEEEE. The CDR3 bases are TGTGCCAGCAGCACTACAGGGGGCGGTCAGCCCCAGCATTTT. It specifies CASSTTGGGQPQHF.